This T cell receptor beta chain was captured in a study of T cells after yellow fever vaccination (dated by TCRdb to between 2019 and 2020). Background for the entire study: The SMART-Seq v4 Ultra Low Input RNA kit was used to prepare libraries from fractions with low cell numbers. Two healthy male donors, one aged 18 to 29 and one aged 30 to 40 years, made up the cohort. Bulk PBMC replicates and cell subsets were isolated from blood drawn at multiple timepoints before and after both primary and secondary immunization. To follow T-cell clones before and after primary and booster YFV17D yellow fever vaccination, bulk TCR alpha and beta repertoires were sequenced over time.

TCR cDNA was synthesized by 5'RACE template switching, through which a universal primer site and unique molecular identifiers were introduced. cDNA synthesis was primed from both the TCR alpha and TCR beta constant segments. Libraries were amplified in two PCR steps, with sample barcodes and sequencing adapters added in the second step. Sequencing of the libraries was done on either Illumina HiSeq 2500 (2x100 bp) or NovaSeq (2x150 bp). The original pipeline was this. MIGEC was used to demultiplex reads and collapse the reads into UMI consensus sequences, and MiXCR was used for V(D)J alignment. Vaccine-responding clonotypes were defined with edgeR using replicate PBMC samples, requiring FDR below 0.01 and a log2 fold change above 5 up to day 15. CD4 or CD8 identity was assigned to each bulk clonotype according to whether the clonotype was present at higher abundance in the sequenced CD4 repertoire or the sequenced CD8 repertoire. TCRdb redid the processing of the public reads, applying fastp at Q25 and MiXCR, and retained in-frame beta chains. Every distinct CDR3 protein forms one entry, paired with its most common genes and DNA. TCRdb assigned the V and J calls; the authors' analysis was not used. The sample table shows about 400,000 distinct CDR3 sequences, and 6% to 8% are seen once. Of the sample, over 14% falls within the top ten clones.

Beyond this particular receptor, the publication reports: Computational filtering was required because FACS-sorted repertoires could contain abundant contaminating clonotypes from the bulk population. After the booster, most of the clones that had expanded following primary vaccination were detected again (almost 98% of CD4 and roughly nine tenths of CD8), which suggests that memory was broadly maintained. A small fraction of clonotypes showed up in both the CD4 and CD8 compartments, probably as a result of convergent recombination. The secondary T-cell response was found to be weaker but faster than the primary response, with a peak reached on day 5 rather than on day 15. The study included only a couple of donors, which limits how far the findings can be generalized.

Only a few counts were recorded for this clonotype. The antigen it binds to is not known. The sample holds no much larger clone one base away, and base qualities are not on file. This sample's treatment or condition label indicates: live attenuated yellow fever vaccine strain. At every blood-draw timepoint, two biological replicates of bulk PBMCs were collected. A standard Ficoll-Paque protocol was used to isolate PBMCs from peripheral blood. TriZol was used to extract RNA from bulk PBMCs, CD4 and CD8 fractions, and dextramer-positive and dextramer-negative fractions. There are 12 amino acids in the CDR3, from cysteine to phenylalanine inclusive. Here the CDR3 DNA is all that survives: 36 bases in frame from base 1. The germline V gene gives CDR1 as SGHDT and CDR2 as YYEEEE.

This specimen consisted of PBMCs, obtained 5 days after the yellow fever booster vaccination. The sequence came from a man aged 25-40 years who received the YFV17D yellow fever vaccine. This receptor chain uses TRBV5-6 and TRBJ1-1; too little of a D gene remains to name it. The CDR3 has the sequence CLSGSVNTEAFF. DNA sequence: TGTCTTTCCGGGTCCGTAAACACTGAAGCTTTCTTT.